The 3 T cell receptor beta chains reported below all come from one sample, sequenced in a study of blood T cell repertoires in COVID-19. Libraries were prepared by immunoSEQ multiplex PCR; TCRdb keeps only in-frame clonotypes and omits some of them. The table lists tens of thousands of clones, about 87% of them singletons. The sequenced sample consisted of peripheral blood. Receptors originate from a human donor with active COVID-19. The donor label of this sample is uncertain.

The CDR3 bases are TGTGCCAGCAGCAACGGGGCCTACGAGCAGTACTTC. Translating it yields CASSNGAYEQYF. The genes are TRBV21-1 and TRBJ2-7; TRBD2 is the table's D call and was not checked against the DNA. TRBV21-1 is a listed pseudogene. The CDR3 contains 12 residues.

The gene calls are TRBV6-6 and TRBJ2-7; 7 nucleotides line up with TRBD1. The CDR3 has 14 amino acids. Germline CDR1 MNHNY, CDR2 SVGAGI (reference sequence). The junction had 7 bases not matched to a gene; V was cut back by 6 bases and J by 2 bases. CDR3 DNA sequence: TGTGCCAGCAGCCGAAACAGGGGAACCTACGAGCAGTACTTC. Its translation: CASSRNRGTYEQYF.

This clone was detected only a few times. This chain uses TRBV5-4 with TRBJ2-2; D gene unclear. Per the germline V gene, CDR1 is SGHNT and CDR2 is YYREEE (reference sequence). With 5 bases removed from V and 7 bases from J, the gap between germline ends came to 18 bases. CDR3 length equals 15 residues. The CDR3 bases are TGTGCCAGCAGTCTCCGAGCTCTGTCTGGCGGGGAGCTGTTTTTT. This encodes CASSLRALSGGELFF.